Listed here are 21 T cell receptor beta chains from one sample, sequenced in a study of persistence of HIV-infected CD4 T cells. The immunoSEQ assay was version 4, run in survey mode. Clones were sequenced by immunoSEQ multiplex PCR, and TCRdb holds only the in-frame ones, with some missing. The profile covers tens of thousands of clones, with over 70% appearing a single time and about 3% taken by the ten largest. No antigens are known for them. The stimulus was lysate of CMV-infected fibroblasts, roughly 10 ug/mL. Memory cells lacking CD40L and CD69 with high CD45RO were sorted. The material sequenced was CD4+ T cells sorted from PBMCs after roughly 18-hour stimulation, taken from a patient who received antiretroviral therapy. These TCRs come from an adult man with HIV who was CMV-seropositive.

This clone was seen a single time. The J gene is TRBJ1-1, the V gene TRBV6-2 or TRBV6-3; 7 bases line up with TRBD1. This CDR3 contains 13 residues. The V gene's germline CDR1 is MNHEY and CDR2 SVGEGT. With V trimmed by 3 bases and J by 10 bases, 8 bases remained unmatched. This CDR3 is CASSYKKGAGAFF. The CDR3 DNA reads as TGTGCCAGCAGTTATAAGAAGGGGGCCGGAGCTTTCTTT.

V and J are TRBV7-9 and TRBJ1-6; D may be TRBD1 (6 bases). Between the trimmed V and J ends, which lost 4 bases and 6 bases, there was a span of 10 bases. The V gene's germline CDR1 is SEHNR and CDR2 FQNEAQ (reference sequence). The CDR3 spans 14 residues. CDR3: CASSSGQFNSPLHF. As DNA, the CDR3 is TGTGCCAGCAGCTCCGGACAGTTTAATTCACCCCTCCACTTT.

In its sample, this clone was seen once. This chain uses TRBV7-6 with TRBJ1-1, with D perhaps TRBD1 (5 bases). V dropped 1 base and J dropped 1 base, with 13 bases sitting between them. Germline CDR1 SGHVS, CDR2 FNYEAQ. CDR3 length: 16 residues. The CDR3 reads CASSLVGVRGNTEAFF. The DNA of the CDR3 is TGTGCCAGCAGCTTAGTGGGGGTTCGTGGGAACACTGAAGCTTTCTTT. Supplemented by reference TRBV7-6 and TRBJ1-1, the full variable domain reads GAGVSQSPRYKVTKRGQDVALRCDPISGHVSLYWYRQALGQGPEFLTYFNYEAQQDKSGLPNDRFSAERPEGSISTLTIQRTEQRDSAMYRCASSLVGVRGNTEAFFGQGTRLTVV.

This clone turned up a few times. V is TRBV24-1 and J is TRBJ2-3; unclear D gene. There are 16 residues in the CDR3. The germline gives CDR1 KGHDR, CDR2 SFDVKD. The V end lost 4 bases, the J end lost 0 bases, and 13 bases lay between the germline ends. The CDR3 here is CATSDPTGTSTDTQYF. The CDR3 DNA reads TGTGCCACCAGTGACCCGACCGGCACGAGCACAGATACGCAGTATTTT.

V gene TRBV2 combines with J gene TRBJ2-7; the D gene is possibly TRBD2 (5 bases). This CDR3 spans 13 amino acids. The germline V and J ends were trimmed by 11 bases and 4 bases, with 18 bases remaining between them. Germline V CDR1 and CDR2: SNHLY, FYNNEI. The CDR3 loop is CAAGPGPVYEQYF. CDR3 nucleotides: TGTGCCGCGGGCCCGGGTCCGGTATACGAGCAGTACTTC.

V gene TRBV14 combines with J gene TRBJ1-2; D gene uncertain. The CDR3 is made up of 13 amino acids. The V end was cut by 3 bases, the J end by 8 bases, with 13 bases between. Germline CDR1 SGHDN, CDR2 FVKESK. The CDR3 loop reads CASSHRLAGGYTF. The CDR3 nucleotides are TGTGCCAGCAGCCATCGACTGGCCGGAGGCTACACCTTC. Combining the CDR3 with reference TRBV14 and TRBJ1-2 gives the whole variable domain EAGVTQFPSHSVIEKGQTVTLRCDPISGHDNLYWYRRVMGKEIKFLLHFVKESKQDESGMPNNRFLAERTGGTYSTLKVQPAELEDSGVYFCASSHRLAGGYTFGSGTRLTVV.

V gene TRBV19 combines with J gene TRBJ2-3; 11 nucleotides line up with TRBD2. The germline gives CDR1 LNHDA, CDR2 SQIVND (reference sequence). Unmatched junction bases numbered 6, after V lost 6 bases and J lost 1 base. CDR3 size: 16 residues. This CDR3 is CASRKLAGAGTDTQYF. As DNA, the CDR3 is TGTGCCAGTAGAAAACTAGCGGGAGCTGGCACAGATACGCAGTATTTT.

The DNA for the CDR3 is TGTGCCAGCAGTTCCGTCCGGGACTTCGTTTTCGGCGGGGAGCTGTTTTTT. Amino acids: CASSSVRDFVFGGELFF. The gene calls are TRBV6-2 or TRBV6-3 and TRBJ2-2; a possible D gene is TRBD2 (6 bases). Germline CDR1 and CDR2: MNHEY and SVGEGT. The CDR3 has 17 amino acids. Trimming stripped 4 bases from V and 7 bases from J, with 22 bases between.

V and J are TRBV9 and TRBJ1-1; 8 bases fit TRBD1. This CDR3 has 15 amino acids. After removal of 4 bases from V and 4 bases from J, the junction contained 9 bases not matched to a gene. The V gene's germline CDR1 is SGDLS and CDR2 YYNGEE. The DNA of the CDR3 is TGTGCCAGCAGCTTTACCGGGACAGGAGGCACTGAAGCTTTCTTT. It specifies CASSFTGTGGTEAFF.

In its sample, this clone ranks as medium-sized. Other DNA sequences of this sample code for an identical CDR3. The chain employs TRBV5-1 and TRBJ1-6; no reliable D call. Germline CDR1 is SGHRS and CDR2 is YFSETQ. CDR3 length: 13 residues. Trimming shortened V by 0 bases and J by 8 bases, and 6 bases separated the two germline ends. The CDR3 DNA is TGCGCCAGCAGCTTGGGGAGGGATTCACCCCTCCACTTT. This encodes CASSLGRDSPLHF.

CDR3 bases: TGTGCCAGTAAAAGGACAGGGACGGGGAACTATGGCTACACCTTC. Translating gives CASKRTGTGNYGYTF. The chain has TRBV25-1 and TRBJ1-2, with 8 bases lining up with TRBD1. The ends lost 9 bases at V and 2 bases at J; junction bases unmatched: 11. CDR1 is MGHDK and CDR2 is SYGVNS in the germline V gene. The CDR3 spans 15 residues.

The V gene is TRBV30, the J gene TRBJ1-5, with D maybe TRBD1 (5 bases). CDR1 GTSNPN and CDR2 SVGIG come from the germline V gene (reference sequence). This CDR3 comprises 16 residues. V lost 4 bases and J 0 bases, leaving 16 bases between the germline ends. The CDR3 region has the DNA TGTGCCTGGACGAGGGGACCGACTAATAGCAATCAGCCCCAGCATTTT. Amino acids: CAWTRGPTNSNQPQHF.

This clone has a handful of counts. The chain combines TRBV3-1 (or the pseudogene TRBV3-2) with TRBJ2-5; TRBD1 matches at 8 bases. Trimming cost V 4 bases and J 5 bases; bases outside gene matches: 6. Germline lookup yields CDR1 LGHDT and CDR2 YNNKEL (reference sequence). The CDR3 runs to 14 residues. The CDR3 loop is CASSRTGGKETQYF. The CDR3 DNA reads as TGTGCCAGCAGCCGCACAGGGGGGAAGGAGACCCAGTACTTC.

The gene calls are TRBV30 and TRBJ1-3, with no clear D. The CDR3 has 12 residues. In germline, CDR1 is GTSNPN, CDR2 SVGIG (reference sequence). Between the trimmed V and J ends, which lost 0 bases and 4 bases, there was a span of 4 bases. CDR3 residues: CAWSVTGNTIYF. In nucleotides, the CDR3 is TGTGCCTGGAGTGTGACCGGAAACACCATATATTTT.

CDR3 in amino acids: CASSRDGSSYEQYF. The CDR3 DNA reads as TGTGCCAGCAGCCGGGACGGAAGCTCCTACGAGCAGTACTTC. The chain joins TRBV11-3 to TRBJ2-7, with D possibly being TRBD1 or TRBD2 (5 bases each). Looked up from germline, CDR1 is SGHNT and CDR2 is YENEEA. V lost 5 bases to trimming and J lost 0 bases, with 11 bases between them. The CDR3 length is 14 residues.

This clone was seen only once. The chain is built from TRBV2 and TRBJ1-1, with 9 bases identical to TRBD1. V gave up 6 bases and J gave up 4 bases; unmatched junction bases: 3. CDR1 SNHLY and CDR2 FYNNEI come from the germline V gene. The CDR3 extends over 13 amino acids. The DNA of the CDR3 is TGTGCCAGCAGCCGGGACAGGGTCACTGAAGCTTTCTTT. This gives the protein CASSRDRVTEAFF.

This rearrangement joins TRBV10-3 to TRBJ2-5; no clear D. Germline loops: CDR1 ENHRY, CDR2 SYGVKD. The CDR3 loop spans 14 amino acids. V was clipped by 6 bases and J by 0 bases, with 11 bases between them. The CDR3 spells CAISQTQYQETQYF. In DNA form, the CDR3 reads TGTGCCATCAGCCAGACACAGTACCAAGAGACCCAGTACTTC.

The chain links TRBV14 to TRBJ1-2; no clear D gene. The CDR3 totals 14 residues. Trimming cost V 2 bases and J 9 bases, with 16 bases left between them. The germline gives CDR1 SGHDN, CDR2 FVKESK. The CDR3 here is CASSQLRLPESYTF. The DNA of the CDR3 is TGTGCCAGCAGCCAATTACGGCTTCCTGAGAGCTACACCTTC.

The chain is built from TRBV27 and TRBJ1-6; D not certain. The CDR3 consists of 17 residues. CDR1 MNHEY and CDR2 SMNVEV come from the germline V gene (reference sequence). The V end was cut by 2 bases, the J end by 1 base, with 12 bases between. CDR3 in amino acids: CASSLTPTGSYNSPLHF. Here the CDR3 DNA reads TGTGCCAGCAGTTTAACCCCAACGGGATCCTATAATTCACCCCTCCACTTT.

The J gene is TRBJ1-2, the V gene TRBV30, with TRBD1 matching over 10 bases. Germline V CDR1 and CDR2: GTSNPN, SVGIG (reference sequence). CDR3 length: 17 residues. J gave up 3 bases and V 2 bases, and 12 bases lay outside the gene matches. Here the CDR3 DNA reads TGTGCCTGGAGTTCCGGACAGGGGGTATCGGCTGACTATGGCTACACCTTC. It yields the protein CAWSSGQGVSADYGYTF.

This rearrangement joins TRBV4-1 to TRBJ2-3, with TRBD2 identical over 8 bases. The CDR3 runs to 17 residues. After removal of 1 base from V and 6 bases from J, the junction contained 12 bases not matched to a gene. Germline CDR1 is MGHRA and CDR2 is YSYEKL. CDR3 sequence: CASSQGPSGHAQDTQYF. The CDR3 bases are TGCGCCAGCAGCCAAGGCCCTAGCGGGCACGCACAGGATACGCAGTATTTT.